These 9 T cell receptor beta chains came from one sample sequenced in a study of blood T cell repertoires in COVID-19. Repertoires were generated with immunoSEQ multiplex PCR, while TCRdb's copy carries only in-frame clones and drops some. The sample has 300,000 to 350,000 clones, around 88% seen once. The sequenced sample was peripheral blood. The receptors come from a woman in her 30s with COVID-19, enrolled during active disease.

The V and J genes are TRBV21-1 and TRBJ2-7; no check of the table's D call, TRBD2, against the DNA was made. TRBV21-1 is a listed pseudogene. CDR3 length equals 14 residues. The CDR3 sequence: CASSNGIYVDEQYV. The CDR3 nucleotides read TGTGCCAGCAGCAACGGGATTTACGTCGACGAGCAGTACGTC.

This clone appeared once. The DNA for the CDR3 is TGTGCCTGGAAGAGACAGGGGGTAGAGACCCAGTACTTC. This sequence encodes CAWKRQGVETQYF. The V gene is TRBV30, the J gene TRBJ2-5, with TRBD1 matching 9 bases. CDR1 is GTSNPN and CDR2 is SVGIG in the germline V gene (reference sequence). CDR3 length: 13 amino acids. Unmatched junction bases numbered 4, after V lost 4 bases and J lost 4 bases.

V is TRBV24-1 and J is TRBJ2-2; D not certain. The germline V and J ends were trimmed by 10 bases and 6 bases, with 8 bases remaining between them. The CDR3 is made up of 11 amino acids. Looked up from germline, CDR1 is KGHDR and CDR2 is SFDVKD. The CDR3 spells CATDWAGELFF. The CDR3 nucleotides are TGTGCCACTGACTGGGCCGGGGAGCTGTTTTTT.

The J gene is TRBJ2-3, the V gene TRBV19; D is unclear. CDR1 is LNHDA and CDR2 is SQIVND in the germline V gene (reference sequence). The CDR3 covers 15 residues. V lost 1 base, J lost 3 bases, and 11 bases lay in between. The CDR3 is CASSIVAQITDTQYF. As DNA, the CDR3 is TGTGCCAGTAGTATAGTTGCACAGATAACAGATACGCAGTATTTT.

This clone showed up many times. The chain is built from TRBV4-1 and TRBJ2-6; 10 positions match TRBD1. V lost 3 bases and J lost 4; bases outside the gene matches: 3. The CDR3 consists of 16 residues. Germline CDR1 MGHRA, CDR2 YSYEKL. The CDR3 region has the DNA TGCGCCAGCAGCCAGGACAGGGGGACCGGGGCCAACGTCCTGACTTTC. Its translation: CASSQDRGTGANVLTF.

J is TRBJ1-5 and V is TRBV19; tentative D call: TRBD1 (5 bases). Between the trimmed V and J ends, which lost 4 bases and 4 bases, there was a span of 26 bases. CDR3 size: 19 residues. CDR1 LNHDA and CDR2 SQIVND come from the germline V gene (reference sequence). For the CDR3, the DNA is TGTGCCAGTAGTACGGGGGTACGCGCCAGGGAGAGGAAAAATCAGCCCCAGCATTTT. Residues: CASSTGVRARERKNQPQHF.

The chain carries TRBV4-1 and TRBJ2-5; D unclear. CDR1 is MGHRA, CDR2 YSYEKL, per germline. The CDR3 length is 13 residues. Trimming took off 11 bases at V and 2 bases at J, with 15 bases between the two ends. CDR3 sequence: CASSPVWQETQYF. Here the CDR3 DNA reads TGCGCCTCCTCCCCGGTATGGCAAGAGACCCAGTACTTC.

This clone was detected only a few times. This chain uses TRBV11-2 with TRBJ1-6, with D perhaps TRBD1 (6 bases). The length of the CDR3 is 16 residues. The germline V gene has CDR1 SGHAT and CDR2 FQNNGV. V dropped 4 bases and J dropped 7 bases, with 17 bases sitting between them. The CDR3 here is CASSSLRTEGNSPLHF. CDR3 DNA sequence: TGTGCCAGCAGCTCCCTCCGGACAGAAGGCAATTCACCCCTCCACTTT.

The V call is TRBV2, the J call TRBJ2-7; tentative D call: TRBD2 (5 bases). The ends were cut back, 8 bases at V and 5 bases at J, with 16 bases in the middle. This CDR3 is built from 13 residues. Per the germline V gene, CDR1 is SNHLY and CDR2 is FYNNEI. The CDR3 nucleotides read TGTGCCAGCTATCTGCTAGCTTACCACGAGCAGTACTTC. It encodes CASYLLAYHEQYF.